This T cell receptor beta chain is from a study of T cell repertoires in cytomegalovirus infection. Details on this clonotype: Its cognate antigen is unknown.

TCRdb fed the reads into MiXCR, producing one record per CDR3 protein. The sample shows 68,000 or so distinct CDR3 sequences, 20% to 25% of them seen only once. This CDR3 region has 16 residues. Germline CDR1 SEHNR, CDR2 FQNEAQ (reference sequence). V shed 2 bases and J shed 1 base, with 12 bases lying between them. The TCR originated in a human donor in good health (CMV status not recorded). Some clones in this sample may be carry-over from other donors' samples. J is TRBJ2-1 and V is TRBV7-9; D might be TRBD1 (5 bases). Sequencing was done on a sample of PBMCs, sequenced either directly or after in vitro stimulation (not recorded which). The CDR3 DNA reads TGTGCCAGCAGCTTAAGCATTCAGGGATCCTACAATGAGCAGTTCTTC. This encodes CASSLSIQGSYNEQFF.